This is a list of T cell receptor beta chains from one sample in a study of CD8 T cells in ankylosing spondylitis. TCRdb reanalysed the 5' RACE reads using MiXCR and keeps one entry per CDR3 protein. The sample has around 770,000 distinct CDR3 sequences; around 20% are singletons. Sequences were obtained from blood, either unsorted or a sorted T cell fraction (not recorded which). These receptors came from a male donor with ankylosing spondylitis. The CDR3 runs from the conserved cysteine through the conserved F or W. A D gene is named only where the DNA matches it firmly. Only part of the rows carry a size: once, few, many, or a class if the clone is expanded.

length	J	V	D	size	CDR3	DNA
16	TRBJ2-3	TRBV2	TRBD2	-	CASNIPTSGGTDTQYF	TGTGCCAGCAATATCCCGACTAGCGGGGGCACAGATACGCAGTATTTT
16	TRBJ2-6	TRBV6-1	TRBD2	-	CASSRGGSSGANVLTF	TGTGCCAGCAGCCGGGGGGGGAGCTCTGGGGCCAACGTCCTGACTTTC
14	TRBJ1-2	TRBV27	-	-	CASTPRGGGGGYTF	TGTGCCAGCACCCCAAGGGGCGGGGGAGGTGGCTACACCTTC
15	TRBJ2-1	TRBV5-1	-	many	CASSLGGQNYNEQFF	TGCGCCAGCAGCTTGGGCGGACAGAACTACAATGAGCAGTTCTTC
15	TRBJ2-7	TRBV5-5	-	-	CASSLAWDNSYEQYF	TGTGCCAGCAGCTTGGCCTGGGACAACTCCTACGAGCAGTACTTC
14	TRBJ2-1	TRBV28	-	few	CASSLVDRDNEQFF	TGTGCCAGCAGTTTAGTGGACAGAGACAATGAGCAGTTCTTC
16	TRBJ2-3	TRBV5-1	TRBD1	-	CASSPTSGTASDTQYF	TGCGCCAGCAGCCCAACATCCGGGACAGCCTCAGATACGCAGTATTTT
15	TRBJ2-5	TRBV24-1	-	-	CATSDPRSPRETQYF	TGTGCCACCAGTGATCCCCGGTCCCCCAGGGAGACCCAGTACTTC
16	TRBJ1-5	TRBV24-1	TRBD1	few	CATSDRRDRASQPQHF	TGTGCCACCAGTGACCGCCGGGACAGGGCCAGTCAGCCCCAGCATTTT
13	TRBJ1-2	TRBV9	TRBD1	-	CASSVGETGGYTF	TGTGCCAGCAGCGTAGGAGAGACAGGGGGCTACACCTTC
17	TRBJ2-7	TRBV6-5	TRBD1	-	CASSYYKPDRGDYEQYF	TGTGCCAGCAGTTACTACAAACCGGACAGGGGAGACTACGAGCAGTACTTC
14	TRBJ2-3	TRBV29-1	TRBD2	many	CSALAGDPTDTQYF	TGCAGCGCTTTAGCGGGAGACCCCACAGATACGCAGTATTTT
16	TRBJ2-1	TRBV27	-	-	CASSPAGPVSYNEQFF	TGTGCCAGCAGCCCTGCAGGGCCGGTCTCCTACAATGAGCAGTTCTTC
17	TRBJ2-3	TRBV7-3	TRBD2	-	CASSPGPAGASTDTQYF	TGTGCCAGCAGCCCGGGTCCAGCGGGGGCTAGCACAGATACGCAGTATTTT
15	TRBJ2-7	TRBV24-1	-	few	CATSLKTRVSYEQYF	TGTGCCACCAGCCTTAAAACCAGGGTCTCCTACGAGCAGTACTTC
16	TRBJ2-2	TRBV20-1	-	few	CSARVGGAANTGELFF	TGCAGTGCTAGAGTCGGGGGAGCAGCGAACACCGGGGAGCTGTTTTTT
17	TRBJ1-3	TRBV5-1	TRBD1	-	CASSTGTGGFSGNTIYF	TGCGCCAGCAGCACCGGGACAGGGGGCTTCTCTGGAAACACCATATATTTT
12	TRBJ1-1	TRBV29-1	-	-	CSVSGVETEAFF	TGCAGCGTGTCAGGGGTTGAGACTGAAGCTTTCTTT
12	TRBJ2-7	TRBV20-1	TRBD2	few	CSARWEGYEQYF	TGCAGTGCTAGGTGGGAGGGTTACGAGCAGTACTTC
12	TRBJ2-1	TRBV20-1	-	-	CSARDSYNEQFF	TGCAGTGCTAGAGATTCCTACAATGAGCAGTTCTTC
20	TRBJ1-5	TRBV19	TRBD1	-	CASKGVGTDTSLMSNQPQHF	TGTGCCAGTAAGGGGGTAGGGACAGACACTTCTTTAATGAGCAATCAGCCCCAGCATTTT
13	TRBJ1-5	TRBV5-6	-	few	CASSRTYNQPQHF	TGTGCCAGCAGCCGGACGTATAATCAGCCCCAGCATTTT
18	TRBJ2-3	TRBV10-2	TRBD2	-	CASSGGIAGGIGTDTQYF	TGCGCCAGCAGTGGTGGAATAGCGGGAGGGATTGGCACAGATACGCAGTATTTT
15	TRBJ1-1	TRBV12-3/TRBV12-4	-	-	CASSLARPGRTEAFF	TGTGCCAGCAGTTTGGCTAGGCCAGGGCGCACTGAAGCTTTCTTT
15	TRBJ2-7	TRBV25-1	-	few	CASSGEGGAFHEQYF	TGTGCCAGCAGTGGGGAGGGGGGGGCCTTCCACGAGCAGTACTTC
15	TRBJ1-2	TRBV5-6	-	-	CASSLAARGPYGYTF	TGTGCCAGCAGCTTGGCGGCCAGGGGTCCCTATGGCTACACCTTC
17	TRBJ2-7	TRBV5-6	TRBD1	few	CASSSLPYTGEAYEQYF	TGTGCCAGCAGCTCCCTACCTTATACAGGGGAAGCCTACGAGCAGTACTTC
15	TRBJ2-7	TRBV3-1	TRBD2	-	CASSQTLAETYEQYF	TGTGCCAGCAGCCAAACCCTAGCGGAAACCTACGAGCAGTACTTC
14	TRBJ2-7	TRBV5-5	TRBD1	few	CASSGTENLYEQYF	TGTGCCAGCAGCGGGACAGAGAACCTCTACGAGCAGTACTTC
15	TRBJ1-2	TRBV6-5	-	once	CASSYDGAGVNGYTF	TGTGCCAGCAGTTACGACGGGGCAGGCGTTAATGGCTACACCTTC
13	TRBJ2-1	TRBV6-2/TRBV6-3	-	few	CASIPARSHEQFF	TGTGCCAGCATCCCGGCTAGATCTCATGAGCAGTTCTTC
15	TRBJ2-3	TRBV7-2	TRBD2	-	CASSHSGRALDTQYF	TGTGCCAGCAGCCATAGCGGGAGGGCCCTAGATACGCAGTATTTT
11	TRBJ2-1	TRBV2	-	-	CASRYQVGQFF	TGTGCCAGCAGATACCAGGTCGGGCAGTTCTTC
16	TRBJ2-5	TRBV5-4	-	-	CASSLTPYSVQETQYF	TGTGCCAGCAGCTTAACCCCTTACAGTGTACAAGAGACCCAGTACTTC
16	TRBJ1-1	TRBV5-1	-	-	CASRVREGSPNTEAFF	TGCGCCAGCAGAGTTCGGGAGGGGAGCCCCAACACTGAAGCTTTCTTT
14	TRBJ2-5	TRBV25-1	-	few	CASSEYSGGETQYF	TGTGCCAGCAGTGAATATTCAGGAGGAGAGACCCAGTACTTC
13	TRBJ2-1	TRBV6-1	TRBD1	-	CASQGQFYNEQFF	TGTGCCAGCCAGGGACAGTTTTACAATGAGCAGTTCTTC